This TCR beta chain appears in the sequencing data of a study of TIL therapy for anti-PD-1-resistant metastatic lung cancer. This was the immunoSEQ v3 assay. Data came from immunoSEQ multiplex PCR; TCRdb stores just in-frame clones and leaves some out. Here the sample spans about 26,000 clones, approximately 63% being singletons. This sample's time point: pre-treatment sample, taken before nivolumab and TIL therapy. Pleural nodules or supraclavicular lymph nodes made up most of the excised metastases sampled. This CDR3 is built from 14 residues. The germline V gene has CDR1 LNHNV and CDR2 YYDKDF (reference sequence). V dropped 5 bases and J dropped 1 base, with 9 bases sitting between them.

This specimen was tumor tissue, taken at baseline. The sequence derives from a woman aged 30-79 years with non-small cell lung cancer. V is TRBV15 and J is TRBJ1-5; D unresolved. This CDR3 is CATSGPLSNQPQHF. Written as DNA, the CDR3 is TGTGCCACCAGCGGTCCTCTGAGCAATCAGCCCCAGCATTTT.